The 27 T cell receptor beta chains reported below all come from one sample, sequenced in a study of shared clonotypes between healthy human individuals. Data came from immunoSEQ multiplex PCR; TCRdb stores just in-frame clones and leaves some out. This sample has roughly 2.6 million clones, with approximately 94% found just once. The sample consisted of naive CD4+ T cells sorted from blood. Indicated subset: CD45RA+ positively selected. These receptors were taken from a man between 18 and 29 years old in good health.

The chain employs TRBV19 and TRBJ1-5; tentative D call: TRBD1 (5 bases). The germline CDR1 and CDR2 sequences are LNHDA and SQIVND (reference sequence). The CDR3 extends over 13 amino acids. The V end was cut by 11 bases, the J end by 5 bases, with 16 bases between. CDR3 bases: TGTGCCGTCGGGGCTCTCGGCTATCAGCCCCAGCATTTT. Amino acid sequence: CAVGALGYQPQHF. Looking up the rest from reference TRBV19 and TRBJ1-5 gives the full variable domain: DGGITQSPKYLFRKEGQNVTLSCEQNLNHDAMYWYRQDPGQGLRLIYYSQIVNDFQKGDIAEGYSVSREKKESFPLTVTSAQKNPTAFYLCAVGALGYQPQHFGDGTRLSIL.

The chain links TRBV4-1 to TRBJ1-1; TRBD1 is a possible D gene (6 bases). Germline assignment: CDR1 MGHRA and CDR2 YSYEKL. Between the trimmed V and J ends, which lost 2 bases and 1 base, there was a span of 17 bases. The CDR3 totals 17 residues. In nucleotides, the CDR3 is TGCGCCAGCAGCCAACCACCACGGGCGGGACAGAACACTGAAGCTTTCTTT. Protein product: CASSQPPRAGQNTEAFF.

This clone was seen only once. This sample also contains other DNA sequences that code for the same CDR3. The gene calls are TRBV29-1 and TRBJ1-4; 8 bases fit TRBD1. The CDR3 extends over 16 amino acids. The junction had 11 bases not matched to a gene; V was cut back by 0 bases and J by 8 bases. Looked up from germline, CDR1 is SQVTM and CDR2 is ANQGSEA. Written as DNA, the CDR3 is TGCAGCGTTGAAGAATCGACAGGGGCCGCAGGGGAAAAACTGTTTTTT. It yields the protein CSVEESTGAAGEKLFF.

The chain uses TRBV19 and TRBJ2-2; D is undetermined. The CDR3 extends over 11 amino acids. CDR1 and CDR2 from the germline V gene are LNHDA and SQIVND (reference sequence). Deletions cut 8 bases from V and 3 bases from J, with 4 bases between. The CDR3 nucleotides read TGTGCCAGTCGGGACACCGGGGAGCTGTTTTTT. It translates to CASRDTGELFF.

This chain connects TRBV29-1 to TRBJ2-3, with 9 bases fitting TRBD1. The junction had 3 bases not matched to a gene; V was cut back by 2 bases and J by 3 bases. The CDR3 covers 14 residues. The V gene's germline CDR1 is SQVTM and CDR2 ANQGSEA. The CDR3, as DNA: TGCAGCGTTGAACGACAGGGGGGGACAGATACGCAGTATTTT. Residues: CSVERQGGTDTQYF.

The chain joins TRBV6-5 to TRBJ1-2; the D is unclear. Per the germline V gene, CDR1 is MNHEY and CDR2 is SVGAGI. The ends were cut back, 2 bases at V and 2 bases at J, with 6 bases in the middle. This CDR3 has 13 residues. The CDR3 DNA is TGTGCCAGCAGTTACGGGATGAACTATGGCTACACCTTC. Its translation is CASSYGMNYGYTF.

The chain joins TRBV5-1 to TRBJ2-2; 11 bases agree with TRBD1. Germline lookup yields CDR1 SGHRS and CDR2 YFSETQ. V dropped 2 bases and J dropped 6; count of bases not matched to a gene: 9. The CDR3 runs 17 residues. This chain's CDR3 is CASSLTAPGQGAGELFF. DNA for the CDR3: TGCGCCAGCAGCTTAACTGCACCGGGACAGGGGGCCGGGGAGCTGTTTTTT.

The rearrangement links TRBV2 to TRBJ2-7; 14 nucleotides agree with TRBD2. The J segment lost 4 bases and the V segment lost 6 bases, leaving 5 bases of the junction unmatched. In germline, CDR1 is SNHLY, CDR2 FYNNEI. The CDR3 covers 15 residues. The CDR3 DNA follows: TGTGCCAGCAGACGACTAGCGGGGGGGAAATACGAGCAGTACTTC. Its protein is CASRRLAGGKYEQYF.

The chain couples TRBV11-3 to TRBJ2-1; 11 nucleotides align to TRBD1. The V segment lost 4 bases and the J segment 5 bases; nucleotides outside the gene matches: 4. Germline V lookup: CDR1 SGHNT, CDR2 YENEEA. This CDR3 is 15 amino acids long. The CDR3 is CASSSGQGDDNEQFF. As DNA, the CDR3 is TGTGCCAGCAGCTCGGGACAGGGGGACGACAATGAGCAGTTCTTC.

The chain employs TRBV7-2 and TRBJ2-7, with 14 positions matching TRBD2. CDR1 and CDR2 from the germline V gene are SGHTA and FQGNSA. V shed 1 base, J shed 6 bases, and the junction held 5 bases outside the gene matches. The CDR3 consists of 16 residues. The CDR3 region has the DNA TGTGCCAGCAGCTTAGTGGGGACTAGCGGGAGTCGCGAGCAGTACTTC. Its protein product is CASSLVGTSGSREQYF.

Concerning this clone itself: The junction and the germline gene differ at one end; a read error may be behind it. The rearrangement joins TRBV19 to TRBJ2-3, with 7 bases identical to TRBD2. CDR1 and CDR2 (germline): LNHDA, SQIVND (reference sequence). The length of the CDR3 is 16 residues. The CDR3 nucleotides read TGTGCCAGCAGTAGTATCTCTCGGGGGGGCACAGATACGCAGTATTTT. Residues: CASSSISRGGTDTQYF.

This chain joins TRBV15 and TRBJ1-5; D remains unclear. Trimming pared 8 bases from V and 3 bases from J, leaving 11 bases between. The germline V gene encodes CDR1 LNHNV and CDR2 YYDKDF (reference sequence). The CDR3 covers 13 residues. Here the CDR3 DNA reads TGTGCCACCTCCGTAGAGACCAATCAGCCCCAGCATTTT. This gives the protein CATSVETNQPQHF.

The V gene is TRBV19, the J gene TRBJ2-7, with 7 bases that match TRBD1. V shed 5 bases, J shed 2 bases, and the junction held 6 bases outside the gene matches. The CDR3 is made up of 14 amino acids. Germline assignment: CDR1 LNHDA and CDR2 SQIVND (reference sequence). CDR3 protein: CASSPDRVPYEQYF. In DNA, the CDR3 is TGTGCCAGTAGTCCCGACAGGGTCCCCTACGAGCAGTACTTC. Based on the CDR3 plus reference TRBV19 and TRBJ2-7, the full variable domain is DGGITQSPKYLFRKEGQNVTLSCEQNLNHDAMYWYRQDPGQGLRLIYYSQIVNDFQKGDIAEGYSVSREKKESFPLTVTSAQKNPTAFYLCASSPDRVPYEQYFGPGTRLTVT.

The rearrangement links TRBV5-1 to TRBJ1-1; D gene ambiguous. This CDR3 comprises 17 residues. The germline V gene encodes CDR1 SGHRS and CDR2 YFSETQ. The germline V and J ends were trimmed by 0 bases and 0 bases, with 15 bases remaining between them. The CDR3 DNA reads TGCGCCAGCAGCTTGGGCCGGACGACGGAAATGAACACTGAAGCTTTCTTT. This codes for CASSLGRTTEMNTEAFF. Full variable domain (remainder filled in from reference TRBV5-1 and TRBJ1-1): KAGVTQTPRYLIKTRGQQVTLSCSPISGHRSVSWYQQTPGQGLQFLFEYFSETQRNKGNFPGRFSGRQFSNSRSEMNVSTLELGDSALYLCASSLGRTTEMNTEAFFGQGTRLTVV.

This clone was seen just once. Other DNA sequences within the sample encode an identical CDR3. This chain joins TRBV11-2 and TRBJ2-5, with 7 bases fitting TRBD2. CDR3 length equals 15 residues. The germline V gene encodes CDR1 SGHAT and CDR2 FQNNGV. J gave up 2 bases and V 1 base, and 4 bases lay outside the gene matches. CDR3 coding DNA: TGTGCCAGCAGCTTAGCGGGAGCGGGACAAGAGACCCAGTACTTC. Translation: CASSLAGAGQETQYF.

This chain joins TRBV7-2 and TRBJ2-1; the D is unclear. Germline CDR1 reads SGHTA; CDR2 reads FQGNSA. V was cut by 1 base and J by 5 bases, with 12 bases left in between. The CDR3 consists of 15 residues. In nucleotides, the CDR3 is TGTGCCAGCAGCTTAGTTTGGACGGCAGACAATGAGCAGTTCTTC. Amino acid sequence: CASSLVWTADNEQFF.

The chain is built from TRBV28 and TRBJ2-7; 9 bases line up with TRBD1. Germline CDR1 and CDR2: MDHEN and SYDVKM. The CDR3 runs 15 residues. The V segment lost 6 bases and the J segment 4 bases; nucleotides outside the gene matches: 10. CDR3 nucleotides: TGTGCCAGCAGGCTTAGACAGGGGGAGACGTACGAGCAGTACTTC. It yields the protein CASRLRQGETYEQYF.

This clone was picked up one time. The V and J genes are TRBV19 and TRBJ2-3; 7 bases are shared with TRBD2. Germline assignment: CDR1 LNHDA and CDR2 SQIVND (reference sequence). The CDR3 has 16 residues. V shed 5 bases and J 5 bases; nucleotides not matched to a gene: 13. CDR3 protein: CASSHPSGREVDTQYF. The DNA of the CDR3 is TGTGCCAGTAGTCACCCTAGTGGGAGGGAAGTAGATACGCAGTATTTT.

The V gene is TRBV28, the J gene TRBJ1-2; D is perhaps TRBD1 (5 bases). V was shortened by 5 bases and J by 6 bases, with 19 bases between the two germline ends. CDR3 length equals 15 residues. Germline-derived CDR1 and CDR2 are MDHEN and SYDVKM. In DNA form, the CDR3 reads TGTGCCAGCAGTCTCCTGAGGGGAATAAGGGATGGCTACACCTTC. Encoded protein: CASSLLRGIRDGYTF.

This chain connects TRBV10-3 to TRBJ2-5, with 10 bases lining up with TRBD2. The CDR3 sequence is 14 residues long. Germline V gene sequence: CDR1 ENHRY, CDR2 SYGVKD. V gave up 6 bases and J gave up 3 bases; unmatched junction bases: 4. CDR3: CAIRPAGGKETQYF. CDR3 nucleotide sequence: TGTGCCATCAGACCAGCGGGAGGGAAAGAGACCCAGTACTTC.

The chain uses TRBV5-1 and TRBJ1-6; D is possibly TRBD1 (5 bases). The CDR3 has 14 amino acids. Per the germline V gene, CDR1 is SGHRS and CDR2 is YFSETQ. Trimming shortened V by 4 bases and J by 8 bases, and 13 bases separated the two germline ends. This chain's CDR3 is CASSLGTDYSPLHF. As DNA, the CDR3 is TGCGCCAGCAGCCTGGGGACGGATTATTCACCCCTCCACTTT.

The V and J genes are TRBV9 and TRBJ1-4; D not resolved. Germline values: CDR1 SGDLS, CDR2 YYNGEE. The V end lost 0 bases, the J end lost 5 bases, and 11 bases lay between the germline ends. This CDR3 comprises 15 residues. For the CDR3, the DNA is TGTGCCAGCAGCGTAGGTGCCGGTGAAAATGAAAAACTGTTTTTT. This gives the protein CASSVGAGENEKLFF.

The chain has TRBV5-4 and TRBJ1-6; the D is unclear. V lost 0 bases and J lost 5, with 6 bases in between. CDR3 length equals 14 residues. Germline V gene sequence: CDR1 SGHNT, CDR2 YYREEE (reference sequence). CDR3 sequence (DNA): TGTGCCAGCAGCTTGGAAACTGATAATTCACCCCTCCACTTT. Translated, it gives CASSLETDNSPLHF.

The chain employs TRBV10-1 and TRBJ2-3, with D perhaps TRBD2 (5 bases). There are 13 residues in the CDR3. V lost 2 bases and J lost 7, with 10 bases in between. In germline, CDR1 is WNHNN, CDR2 SYGVQD (reference sequence). The CDR3 loop reads CASSEGRTYTQYF. In DNA, the CDR3 is TGCGCCAGCAGTGAGGGGAGAACGTATACGCAGTATTTT.

The J gene is TRBJ1-3, the V gene TRBV4-1; D gene ambiguous. The CDR3 runs to 15 residues. The ends were cut back, 0 bases at V and 1 base at J, with 7 bases in the middle. The germline CDR1 and CDR2 sequences are MGHRA and YSYEKL. The CDR3 DNA reads TGCGCCAGCAGCCAAGATTGGCTTTCTGGAAACACCATATATTTT. Translated, it gives CASSQDWLSGNTIYF.

The chain couples TRBV19 to TRBJ1-5, with 8 bases fitting TRBD1. Trimming at V came to 0 bases and at J to 0 bases, leaving 10 bases not matched to a gene. CDR3 size: 19 residues. Germline lookup yields CDR1 LNHDA and CDR2 SQIVND (reference sequence). The CDR3 loop is CASSIDRDRPGHSNQPQHF. CDR3 bases: TGTGCCAGTAGTATAGACCGGGACAGGCCCGGACATAGCAATCAGCCCCAGCATTTT.

CDR3 sequence reads: CASSEPGGVTGELFF. CDR3 sequence (DNA): TGTGCCAGCAGTGAACCAGGGGGCGTCACCGGGGAGCTGTTTTTT. This sequence joins TRBV6-1 and TRBJ2-2, with 8 positions matching TRBD1. Trimming at V came to 2 bases and at J to 4 bases, leaving 3 bases not matched to a gene. CDR3 length: 15 residues. Germline CDR1 is MNHNS and CDR2 is SASEGT.